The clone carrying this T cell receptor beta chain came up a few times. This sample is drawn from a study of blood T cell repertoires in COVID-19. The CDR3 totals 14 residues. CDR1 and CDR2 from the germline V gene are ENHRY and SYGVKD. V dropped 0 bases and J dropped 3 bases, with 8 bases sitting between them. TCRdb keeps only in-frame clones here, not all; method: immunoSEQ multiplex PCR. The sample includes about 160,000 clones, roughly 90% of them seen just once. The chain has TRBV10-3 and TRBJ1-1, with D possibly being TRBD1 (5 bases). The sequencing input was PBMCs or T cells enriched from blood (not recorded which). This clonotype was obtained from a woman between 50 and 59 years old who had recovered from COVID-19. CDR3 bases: TGTGCCATCAGTGAGTCACAGGCAGACACTGAAGCTTTCTTT. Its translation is CAISESQADTEAFF.